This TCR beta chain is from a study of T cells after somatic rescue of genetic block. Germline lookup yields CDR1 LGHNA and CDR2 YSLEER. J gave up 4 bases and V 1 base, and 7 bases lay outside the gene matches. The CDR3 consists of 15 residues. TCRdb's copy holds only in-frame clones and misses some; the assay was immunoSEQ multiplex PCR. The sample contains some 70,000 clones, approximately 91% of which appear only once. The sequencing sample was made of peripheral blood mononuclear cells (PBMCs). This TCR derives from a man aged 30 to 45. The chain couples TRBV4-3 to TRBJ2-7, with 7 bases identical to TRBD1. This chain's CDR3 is CASSQGVDRRYEQYF. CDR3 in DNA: TGCGCCAGCAGCCAAGGAGTGGACAGGAGATACGAGCAGTACTTC.